One and the same sample provided the 9 T cell receptor beta chains below, sequenced in a study of cytomegalovirus exposure and HLA in healthy donors. The data were produced by immunoSEQ multiplex PCR, yet TCRdb's version contains in-frame clones alone and is incomplete. The sample holds 150,000 to 200,000 clones, 86% seen once. The sample taken for sequencing was PBMCs. These receptors were taken from a woman younger than 35 in good health and CMV-seronegative.

The chain couples TRBV4-1 to TRBJ1-1; TRBD1 is a possible D gene (5 bases). Germline CDR1 and CDR2: MGHRA and YSYEKL. The V gene lost 1 base and the J gene lost 5 bases, with 17 bases spanning the gap. This CDR3 is built from 16 residues. The CDR3 nucleotides are TGCGCCAGCAGCCAAGTTTCCTCCGGGACTCAGACTGAAGCTTTCTTT. This codes for CASSQVSSGTQTEAFF.

The rearrangement uses TRBV11-1 and TRBJ2-3; perhaps TRBD2 as D (6 bases). Germline CDR1 and CDR2: SGHAT and FQDESV (reference sequence). Deletions cut 5 bases from V and 6 bases from J, with 6 bases between. The CDR3 is 11 residues long. CDR3 DNA: TGTGCCAGCAGCAGCGGGGATACGCAGTATTTT. Translation: CASSSGDTQYF.

The rearrangement joins TRBV5-1 to TRBJ1-2; weak D call: TRBD1 (6 bases). The CDR3 length is 14 residues. Germline loops: CDR1 SGHRS, CDR2 YFSETQ. Trimming pared 4 bases from V and 5 bases from J, leaving 15 bases between. DNA of the CDR3: TGCGCCAGCAGCGATGCGACAGGAGTATATGGCTACACCTTC. This translates into CASSDATGVYGYTF.

The V and J genes are TRBV9 and TRBJ2-2; 8 nucleotides agree with TRBD1. From germline, CDR1 is SGDLS and CDR2 YYNGEE. This CDR3 contains 13 residues. Losses at the gene ends were 5 bases for V and 5 bases for J; bases not matched to a gene: 2. CDR3 residues: CASRRTGTGELFF. The CDR3, as DNA: TGTGCCAGCAGAAGGACAGGGACCGGGGAGCTGTTTTTT.

J is TRBJ2-3 and V is TRBV10-3, with D unresolved. Germline CDR1 ENHRY, CDR2 SYGVKD. Trimming took 3 bases from V and 3 from J, leaving 7 bases between them. CDR3 length: 13 residues. The CDR3 DNA follows: TGTGCCATCAGTGATTTACGGACAGATACGCAGTATTTT. It translates to CAISDLRTDTQYF.

The chain employs TRBV5-1 and TRBJ2-3; TRBD2 matches 9 bases. The CDR3 length is 23 residues. CDR1 and CDR2 from the germline V gene are SGHRS and YFSETQ. V trimming: 1 base; J trimming: 5 bases; junction bases outside the gene matches: 29. The CDR3 DNA sequence: TGCGCCAGCAGCTTGTCGCAGGGCCGGTCGGGCGCGGGCGGGAGGGCCTTAGGAGATACGCAGTATTTT. Residues: CASSLSQGRSGAGGRALGDTQYF.

The chain recombines TRBV4-1 with TRBJ2-1, with 12 bases lining up with TRBD2. CDR1 MGHRA and CDR2 YSYEKL come from the germline V gene. After removal of 3 bases from V and 5 bases from J, the junction contained 11 bases not matched to a gene. This CDR3 has 18 amino acids. As DNA, the CDR3 is TGCGCCAGCAGCCATGGGCTAGCGGGGGGGCTCGGTAACAATGAGCAGTTCTTC. It specifies CASSHGLAGGLGNNEQFF.

This sequence joins TRBV10-2 and TRBJ1-2; the match to TRBD1 covers 7 bases. The CDR3 totals 13 residues. Trimming cost V 7 bases and J 3 bases; bases outside gene matches: 5. Germline V gene lookup returns CDR1 WSHSY and CDR2 SAAADI. In DNA, the CDR3 is TGCGCCAGCAAGACAACAGGGGACTATGGCTACACCTTC. It specifies CASKTTGDYGYTF.

This sequence joins TRBV19 and TRBJ1-6; 7 bases are a match to TRBD1. With 4 bases clipped from V and 5 bases from J, the junction kept 5 bases outside the gene matches. In germline, CDR1 is LNHDA, CDR2 SQIVND (reference sequence). The CDR3 is 15 residues long. The DNA for the CDR3 is TGTGCCAGTAGTACCCCGGGACAGCATAATTCACCCCTCCACTTT. It translates to CASSTPGQHNSPLHF.